This T cell receptor beta chain was recovered during a study of blood T cells in healthy people across ages. It was with a sample-barcoded 5' primer and a J-beta primer mix that a second PCR of roughly 6 to 12 cycles was run. MiXCR, run by TCRdb on the 5' RACE reads, gives a single entry per CDR3 protein. The repertoire holds around 1,600,000 distinct CDR3 sequences, with approximately 43% as singletons. The V gene's germline CDR1 is MNHEY and CDR2 SMNVEV (reference sequence). The CDR3 has 15 residues. The chain recombines TRBV27 with TRBJ2-4, with 12 nucleotides matching TRBD2. The DNA end lines up better with TRBJ2-7; the J call may be wrong. Source material: blood. This TCR came from a woman in her late teens or twenties in good health. The CDR3 spells CASKRTSGESYEQYF. The CDR3 DNA sequence: TGTGCCAGCAAAAGGACTAGCGGGGAGTCCTACGAGCAGTACTTC.